One TCR beta chain is described in this entry. Only in-frame clones appear in the TCRdb table, and some are missing; sequencing was by immunoSEQ multiplex PCR. The sample lists 70,000 to 80,000 clones, just under 95% occurring once. This entry comes from a study of OX40 agonist ivuxolimab in advanced cancers. Study as a whole: Having had anti-PD-1, anti-PD-L1 or anti-CTLA-4 therapy before was allowed, and around 39% had some.

The sequence came from an adult with an advanced solid tumor such as melanoma, head and neck, liver or kidney cancer. Material: CD4+ or CD8+ T cells sorted from blood, obtained in a trial of the OX40 agonist ivuxolimab.

CDR3: CASRVFGGLGDGYTF. The CDR3 DNA is TGTGCCAGCAGAGTTTTTGGGGGGCTAGGTGATGGCTACACCTTC. This rearrangement joins TRBV6-5 to TRBJ1-2, with D possibly TRBD1 on 6 matching bases. This CDR3 contains 15 residues. Germline V CDR1 and CDR2: MNHEY, SVGAGI. The V gene lost 6 bases and the J gene lost 6 bases, with 20 bases spanning the gap.